Each of the 17 T cell receptor beta chains below was sequenced from the same sample in a study of T cells in Graves' hyperthyroidism and ophthalmopathy. It was RNA transcripts that yielded the amplified TCR beta CDR3 regions. The HTBI primer set drove a first-round RT-PCR of the TCR CDR3. MiXCR, run by TCRdb on the multiplex PCR reads, gives a single entry per CDR3 protein. The sample contains about 420,000 distinct CDR3 sequences, around a sixth of which appear only once. Sequencing was done on a sample of blood. These receptor sequences come from a woman between 18 and 29 years old with Graves' hyperthyroidism.

This clonotype was observed at least ten times. V is TRBV7-9 and J is TRBJ2-1; TRBD2 might be the D (5 bases). Germline CDR1 reads SEHNR; CDR2 reads FQNEAQ (reference sequence). CDR3 size: 14 residues. Trimming removed 5 bases at V and 2 bases at J, with 10 bases between. CDR3 sequence: CASSGSGTYNEQFF. The CDR3 coding sequence is TGTGCCAGCAGCGGGAGCGGCACCTACAATGAGCAGTTCTTC.

This clonotype was recorded at least ten times. This rearrangement joins TRBV7-3 to TRBJ2-2, with TRBD2 matching 9 bases. Germline V gives CDR1 SGHTA, CDR2 FQGTGA. The CDR3 runs 14 residues. Trimming at V came to 2 bases and at J to 6 bases, leaving 1 base not matched to a gene. The CDR3 coding sequence is TGTGCCAGCAGCTTAGCGGGGGGGCCCGGGGAGCTGTTTTTT. As protein: CASSLAGGPGELFF.

The chain joins TRBV6-5 to TRBJ2-7, with 7 positions matching TRBD1. The CDR3 has 13 residues. The J segment lost 3 bases and the V segment lost 2 bases, leaving 1 base of the junction unmatched. Germline assignment: CDR1 MNHEY and CDR2 SVGAGI. As DNA, the CDR3 is TGTGCCAGCAGTTACGGGACAGACTACGAGCAGTACTTC. It yields the protein CASSYGTDYEQYF.

The chain has TRBV7-9 and TRBJ2-1; unclear D gene. The germline V gene has CDR1 SEHNR and CDR2 FQNEAQ (reference sequence). Trimming removed 4 bases from V and 0 bases from J, with 19 bases in between. This CDR3 has 18 amino acids. CDR3 nucleotide sequence: TGTGCCAGCAGCTCAACCGCCCCGAGTATCCTCTCCTACAATGAGCAGTTCTTC. Translation gives CASSSTAPSILSYNEQFF.

A few counts support this clonotype. The chain carries TRBV6-5 and TRBJ1-6; the D is unclear. Per the germline V gene, CDR1 is MNHEY and CDR2 is SVGAGI. V was pared by 2 bases and J by 0 bases, with 8 bases between. The CDR3 covers 16 residues. CDR3 sequence (DNA): TGTGCCAGCAGTTACGCACTGAGCTCCTATAATTCACCCCTCCACTTT. It encodes CASSYALSSYNSPLHF.

The chain combines TRBV4-1 with TRBJ1-4; D uncertain. The CDR3 spans 13 residues. Germline V lookup: CDR1 MGHRA, CDR2 YSYEKL. V was pared by 2 bases and J by 7 bases, with 8 bases between. The CDR3 nucleotides read TGCGCCAGCAGCCAAAATAGCCGTGAAAAACTGTTTTTT. Translation gives CASSQNSREKLFF.

The chain combines TRBV20-1 with TRBJ2-1; D ambiguous. With 2 bases removed from V and 4 bases from J, the gap between germline ends came to 12 bases. CDR3 length: 14 residues. CDR1 and CDR2 from the germline V gene are DFQATT and SNEGSKA (reference sequence). The CDR3 nucleotides read TGCAGTGCTAGACCTAAGACAAATTACAATGAGCAGTTCTTC. Its translation is CSARPKTNYNEQFF.

This clonotype came up many times. The gene calls are TRBV2 and TRBJ2-3; D is possibly TRBD1 or TRBD2 (5 bases each). Germline CDR1 SNHLY, CDR2 FYNNEI. This CDR3 has 15 residues. The germline V and J ends were trimmed by 6 bases and 5 bases, with 18 bases remaining between them. DNA for the CDR3: TGTGCCAGCAGCCCGGGGCCTCGGGTTGGAGATACGCAGTATTTT. Its translation: CASSPGPRVGDTQYF.

J is TRBJ2-3 and V is TRBV19, with 10 bases lining up with TRBD1. Germline CDR1 is LNHDA and CDR2 is SQIVND (reference sequence). The CDR3 consists of 16 residues. The V segment lost 5 bases and the J segment 3 bases; nucleotides outside the gene matches: 8. CDR3 sequence: CASSPRTGGRTDTQYF. In DNA, the CDR3 is TGTGCCAGTAGTCCCCGGACAGGGGGGAGGACAGATACGCAGTATTTT.

This clonotype has a count of ten or more. CDR3 loop: CSASVLAGGLSTDTQYF. CDR3 coding DNA: TGCAGTGCTAGTGTGTTAGCGGGGGGCCTCAGCACAGATACGCAGTATTTT. The chain has TRBV20-1 and TRBJ2-3; 10 nucleotides match TRBD2. The length of the CDR3 is 17 residues. The ends lost 3 bases at V and 0 bases at J; junction bases unmatched: 9. Per the germline V gene, CDR1 is DFQATT and CDR2 is SNEGSKA (reference sequence).

This clonotype was detected only a few times. The V and J genes are TRBV20-1 and TRBJ1-5; possible D gene TRBD1, 5 bases. The CDR3 sequence is 14 residues long. The V and J ends lost 6 bases and 6 bases respectively, with 18 bases between them. Germline values: CDR1 DFQATT, CDR2 SNEGSKA (reference sequence). The CDR3: CSARDWGLRQPQHF. Written as DNA, the CDR3 is TGCAGTGCCAGGGATTGGGGGTTGCGTCAGCCCCAGCATTTT.

Many counts were recorded for this clonotype. The V gene is TRBV5-1, the J gene TRBJ2-1; 8 bases map to TRBD2. V dropped 2 bases and J dropped 0; count of bases not matched to a gene: 1. CDR1 is SGHRS and CDR2 is YFSETQ in the germline V gene. The CDR3 has 15 residues. The CDR3 DNA is TGCGCCAGCAGCTTTCGGGAGGGCTCCTACAATGAGCAGTTCTTC. This translates into CASSFREGSYNEQFF.

This clonotype was seen a handful of times. The chain links TRBV7-6 to TRBJ1-1; D remains unclear. Germline CDR1 and CDR2: SGHVS and FNYEAQ. There are 20 residues in the CDR3. Trimming cost V 1 base and J 10 bases, with 34 bases left between them. The CDR3 protein is CASSLGQLRNIYRVPVGAFF. DNA for the CDR3: TGTGCCAGCAGCTTAGGCCAACTACGTAATATTTACCGGGTACCGGTGGGAGCTTTCTTT.

The chain links TRBV5-4 to TRBJ1-4; D not certain. The CDR3 runs to 14 residues. V lost 2 bases and J lost 7, with 12 bases in between. Germline V CDR1 and CDR2: SGHNT, YYREEE (reference sequence). The CDR3 spells CASSLRSASEKLFF. The CDR3 nucleotides read TGTGCCAGCAGCTTAAGGTCTGCAAGTGAAAAACTGTTTTTT.

At least ten counts were recorded for this clonotype. The J gene is TRBJ1-1, the V gene TRBV6-2 or TRBV6-3; the D is unclear. This CDR3 region has 14 residues. Germline CDR1 and CDR2: MNHEY and SVGEGT. V lost 2 bases and J lost 0, with 7 bases in between. CDR3 sequence (DNA): TGTGCCAGCAGTTACCGGGCTATGAACACTGAAGCTTTCTTT. Amino acid sequence: CASSYRAMNTEAFF.

This clonotype came up many times. The chain carries TRBV24-1 and TRBJ1-5, with unresolved D. From germline, CDR1 is KGHDR and CDR2 SFDVKD. The CDR3 has 14 residues. Between the trimmed V and J ends, which lost 4 bases and 3 bases, there was a span of 9 bases. The CDR3 DNA reads as TGTGCCACCAGTGACCACACTACCAATCAGCCCCAGCATTTT. Translating it yields CATSDHTTNQPQHF.

This clonotype came up a few times. This sequence joins TRBV20-1 and TRBJ2-2; the match to TRBD1 covers 12 bases. Germline-derived CDR1 and CDR2 are DFQATT and SNEGSKA (reference sequence). V lost 4 bases, J lost 2 bases, and 8 bases stayed unmatched. The CDR3 spans 17 residues. The CDR3 nucleotides read TGCAGTGCTAACCCCGGGGACAGGGGGCCTAACACCGGGGAGCTGTTTTTT. Translation: CSANPGDRGPNTGELFF.